These T cell receptor beta chains were read from a single sample in a study of T cell responses to AZD1222 COVID-19 vaccine. Only in-frame clones appear in the TCRdb table, and some are missing; sequencing was by immunoSEQ multiplex PCR. The data hold 95,000 to 150,000 clones, with around 85% observed a single time. The sequences come from peripheral blood, collected on day 0 of AZD1222 vaccination. The receptors stem from an adult in good health. Both conserved end residues are trimmed from each CDR3. Fields, in order: CDR3 protein, J gene, V gene, D gene. A D gene is named only where the DNA matches it firmly.

CDR3: ASSLGTGTTDTQY
J: TRBJ2-3
V: TRBV7-7
D: TRBD1

CDR3: ASSLGGGNTDTQY
J: TRBJ2-3
V: TRBV7-6
D: TRBD2

CDR3: ASSPGESSSYNEQF
J: TRBJ2-1
V: TRBV11-3
D: -

CDR3: ASRGDQVPYEQY
J: TRBJ2-7
V: TRBV7-2
D: -

CDR3: AWSVLRGGTGELF
J: TRBJ2-2
V: TRBV30
D: -

CDR3: ASSLVPPDSSYGYT
J: TRBJ1-2
V: TRBV5-1
D: -

CDR3: AVRLDPTDTQY
J: TRBJ2-3
V: TRBV19
D: -

CDR3: ASSSAGGRTDTQY
J: TRBJ2-3
V: TRBV7-3
D: TRBD2

CDR3: ASTSGGGSYEQY
J: TRBJ2-7
V: TRBV19
D: TRBD1

CDR3: ASSLGQGNTEAF
J: TRBJ1-1
V: TRBV7-3
D: -

CDR3: ASSYFQGTNYGYT
J: TRBJ1-2
V: TRBV6-2/TRBV6-3
D: -

CDR3: ASSLFDRGPGNTIY
J: TRBJ1-3
V: TRBV3-1/TRBV3-2
D: TRBD1

CDR3: ASSGQAVGTQY
J: TRBJ2-3
V: TRBV7-3
D: TRBD1

CDR3: ASSNTGGNQPQH
J: TRBJ1-5
V: TRBV19
D: TRBD1

CDR3: SASLWNEQF
J: TRBJ2-1
V: TRBV20-1
D: -

CDR3: ASSKGSWTKGFYEQY
J: TRBJ2-7
V: TRBV21-1
D: -

CDR3: ACSQGAGGYT
J: TRBJ1-2
V: TRBV30
D: TRBD1

CDR3: ASSPYVSGANVLT
J: TRBJ2-6
V: TRBV28
D: -

CDR3: ASSPPAVLRGIQY
J: TRBJ2-4
V: TRBV7-2
D: -

CDR3: ASSLDRENYEQY
J: TRBJ2-7
V: TRBV5-1
D: -

CDR3: ATSDPGLSNEQF
J: TRBJ2-1
V: TRBV24-1
D: -

CDR3: AWTGRSGNTIY
J: TRBJ1-3
V: TRBV30
D: -

CDR3: ATSDSARGGHGELF
J: TRBJ2-2
V: TRBV24-1
D: -

CDR3: ASAEGQIFSGYT
J: TRBJ1-2
V: TRBV6-5
D: TRBD1

CDR3: ASSPPQGVYGYT
J: TRBJ1-2
V: TRBV28
D: TRBD1

CDR3: ASRAEGASTGELF
J: TRBJ2-2
V: TRBV2
D: -

CDR3: ASSPGSYSNQPQH
J: TRBJ1-5
V: TRBV11-3
D: -

CDR3: ASSYSGAGYT
J: TRBJ1-2
V: TRBV6-5
D: -

CDR3: ASSPPRDNNIQY
J: TRBJ2-4
V: TRBV6-5
D: -

CDR3: ASSIGTGGNQPQH
J: TRBJ1-5
V: TRBV19
D: TRBD1

CDR3: ASSYYEQY
J: TRBJ2-7
V: TRBV27
D: -

CDR3: ASSTEAF
J: TRBJ1-1
V: TRBV7-6
D: -